This is a list of T cell receptor beta chains from one sample in a study of cytomegalovirus exposure and HLA in healthy donors. Sequenced by immunoSEQ multiplex PCR; TCRdb stores in-frame clones only, minus some. The table includes more than 65,000 clones, more than 75% detected once. Sequencing was carried out using PBMCs. These receptors were collected from a man aged 18 to 30 in good health and CMV-seronegative. Each CDR3 is given with its conserved first and last residue. The order of the fields is D gene, J gene, V gene, clone size, CDR3 length, CDR3 DNA, CDR3 protein. D genes are given only for firm matches. Some rows have no size entry. The others give once, few or many, or a class for an expanded clone.

d_gene: .; j_gene: TRBJ2-7; v_gene: TRBV7-7; abundance: few; len: 18; CDR3nt: TGTGCTAGCAGCTTTCCCCCCACCATATACGACCCAGGGTCGGGGCAGTACTTC; CDR3aa: CASSFPPTIYDPGSGQYF
d_gene: .; j_gene: TRBJ1-1; v_gene: TRBV28; abundance: .; len: 15; CDR3nt: TGTGCCAGCAGCGAACACTCCGGGGGGAACACTGAAGCTTTCTTT; CDR3aa: CASSEHSGGNTEAFF
d_gene: .; j_gene: TRBJ2-5; v_gene: TRBV28; abundance: once; len: 13; CDR3nt: TGTGCCAGCAGTTTAGGCGCGGAGGAGACCCAGTACTTC; CDR3aa: CASSLGAEETQYF
d_gene: .; j_gene: TRBJ1-2; v_gene: TRBV2; abundance: .; len: 16; CDR3nt: TGTGCCAGCAGACCGGAGGGGAGGATTTTGAACTATGGCTACACCTTC; CDR3aa: CASRPEGRILNYGYTF
d_gene: .; j_gene: TRBJ2-5; v_gene: TRBV5-6; abundance: .; len: 16; CDR3nt: TGTGCCAGCAGCTTGGCCTATCCAGGCCCCCAAGAGACCCAGTACTTC; CDR3aa: CASSLAYPGPQETQYF
d_gene: .; j_gene: TRBJ1-1; v_gene: TRBV28; abundance: .; len: 13; CDR3nt: TGTGCCAGCAGTCGAACAGGTAACACTGAAGCTTTCTTT; CDR3aa: CASSRTGNTEAFF
d_gene: .; j_gene: TRBJ1-4; v_gene: TRBV7-9; abundance: .; len: 13; CDR3nt: TGTGCCAGCAGCTGGGGAGGATATGAAAAACTGTTTTTT; CDR3aa: CASSWGGYEKLFF
d_gene: .; j_gene: TRBJ2-7; v_gene: TRBV5-1; abundance: .; len: 13; CDR3nt: TGCGCCAGCAAATCAGGAGGATCCTACGAGCAGTACTTC; CDR3aa: CASKSGGSYEQYF
d_gene: .; j_gene: TRBJ1-2; v_gene: TRBV7-9; abundance: .; len: 14; CDR3nt: TGTGCCAGCACCTCGGTGGGGGGTGGCTATGGCTACACCTTC; CDR3aa: CASTSVGGGYGYTF
d_gene: .; j_gene: TRBJ1-2; v_gene: TRBV23-1; abundance: .; len: 15; CDR3nt: TGCGCCAGCAGTCAATCCCAGGACACCGACTATGGCTACACCTTC; CDR3aa: CASSQSQDTDYGYTF
d_gene: TRBD2; j_gene: TRBJ2-1; v_gene: TRBV29-1; abundance: .; len: 13; CDR3nt: TGCAGCGTTGCATCGCGGGGAGGGAATGAGCAGTTCTTC; CDR3aa: CSVASRGGNEQFF
d_gene: .; j_gene: TRBJ1-4; v_gene: TRBV14; abundance: .; len: 15; CDR3nt: TGTGCCAGCAGCCGCCGTTCAGGGCTAGGAGAAAAACTGTTTTTT; CDR3aa: CASSRRSGLGEKLFF
d_gene: .; j_gene: TRBJ2-5; v_gene: TRBV6-1; abundance: .; len: 15; CDR3nt: TGTGCCAGCAGTGAAGCGTGGAGGGTCCAAGAGACCCAGTACTTC; CDR3aa: CASSEAWRVQETQYF
d_gene: TRBD1; j_gene: TRBJ1-2; v_gene: TRBV2; abundance: few; len: 13; CDR3nt: TGTGCCAGGGGACAGGGAAATAACTATGGCTACACCTTC; CDR3aa: CARGQGNNYGYTF
d_gene: TRBD1; j_gene: TRBJ1-2; v_gene: TRBV2; abundance: .; len: 13; CDR3nt: TGTGCCAGCAGTGGGGGACAGGTTTATGGCTACACCTTC; CDR3aa: CASSGGQVYGYTF
d_gene: TRBD1; j_gene: TRBJ1-6; v_gene: TRBV30; abundance: .; len: 18; CDR3nt: TGTGCCTGGAGTGGGGGACAGGGGGTTTCCTCCTATAATTCACCCCTCCACTTT; CDR3aa: CAWSGGQGVSSYNSPLHF
d_gene: TRBD1; j_gene: TRBJ2-1; v_gene: TRBV11-3; abundance: .; len: 15; CDR3nt: TGTGCCAGCAACCCCGGACAGGGGAGTGGGGGTGAGCAGTTCTTC; CDR3aa: CASNPGQGSGGEQFF
d_gene: TRBD1; j_gene: TRBJ1-5; v_gene: TRBV9; abundance: .; len: 15; CDR3nt: TGTGCCAGCAGCGCTAGTGGACAGGGCTATCAGCCCCAGCATTTT; CDR3aa: CASSASGQGYQPQHF
d_gene: .; j_gene: TRBJ1-2; v_gene: TRBV25-1; abundance: .; len: 13; CDR3nt: TGTGCCACCAAACCAGGGAATTACTATGGCTACACCTTC; CDR3aa: CATKPGNYYGYTF
d_gene: .; j_gene: TRBJ1-5; v_gene: TRBV28; abundance: .; len: 13; CDR3nt: TGTGCCAGCACCCCCGGTAAAGTCCAGCCCCAGCATTTT; CDR3aa: CASTPGKVQPQHF
d_gene: .; j_gene: TRBJ1-5; v_gene: TRBV7-2; abundance: .; len: 16; CDR3nt: TGTGCCAGCAGCTTAGACTTCGGCGGGGTCTCACAGCCCCAGCATTTT; CDR3aa: CASSLDFGGVSQPQHF
d_gene: .; j_gene: TRBJ1-6; v_gene: TRBV6-5; abundance: .; len: 14; CDR3nt: TGTGCCAGCAGCAAACAGAAACAGGTATCACCCCTCCACTTT; CDR3aa: CASSKQKQVSPLHF
d_gene: TRBD1; j_gene: TRBJ2-7; v_gene: TRBV5-6; abundance: .; len: 12; CDR3nt: TGTGCCAGCAGCCCTAGACAGGGGGCGCGGTACTTC; CDR3aa: CASSPRQGARYF
d_gene: TRBD1; j_gene: TRBJ1-4; v_gene: TRBV9; abundance: .; len: 14; CDR3nt: TGTGCCAGCAGCGCTCGACAGGGGCATGAAAAACTGTTTTTT; CDR3aa: CASSARQGHEKLFF
d_gene: .; j_gene: TRBJ2-7; v_gene: TRBV30; abundance: .; len: 12; CDR3nt: TGTGCCTGGAGGCCCAGATCCTACGAGCAGTACTTC; CDR3aa: CAWRPRSYEQYF
d_gene: .; j_gene: TRBJ2-1; v_gene: TRBV7-2; abundance: .; len: 12; CDR3nt: TGTGCCAGCAGCTTAGGAGGCAATAGGCGGTTCTTC; CDR3aa: CASSLGGNRRFF
d_gene: .; j_gene: TRBJ2-7; v_gene: TRBV6-6; abundance: .; len: 16; CDR3nt: TGTGCCAGCAGTTACTCGGGACTCGGACTCACCTACGAGCAGTACTTC; CDR3aa: CASSYSGLGLTYEQYF
d_gene: .; j_gene: TRBJ1-1; v_gene: TRBV4-3; abundance: few; len: 14; CDR3nt: TGCGCCAGCAGCCAAGATGGGGCGGGGGTCGGGGCTTTCTTT; CDR3aa: CASSQDGAGVGAFF
d_gene: .; j_gene: TRBJ1-5; v_gene: TRBV4-3; abundance: .; len: 15; CDR3nt: TGCGCCAGCAGCCAAGACCCCGGGAAACATCAGCCCCAGCATTTT; CDR3aa: CASSQDPGKHQPQHF
d_gene: TRBD1; j_gene: TRBJ1-5; v_gene: TRBV28; abundance: .; len: 12; CDR3nt: TGTGCCAGCAGAGGGACAGATCAGCCCCAGCATTTT; CDR3aa: CASRGTDQPQHF
d_gene: TRBD1; j_gene: TRBJ1-1; v_gene: TRBV9; abundance: .; len: 15; CDR3nt: TGTGCCAGCAGCGTACGACAGGGGGAGAACACTGAAGCTTTCTTT; CDR3aa: CASSVRQGENTEAFF
d_gene: .; j_gene: TRBJ1-2; v_gene: TRBV28; abundance: .; len: 13; CDR3nt: TGTGCCAGCCTGATAGAGAGGGCGGATGGCTACACCTTC; CDR3aa: CASLIERADGYTF
d_gene: TRBD1; j_gene: TRBJ1-2; v_gene: TRBV6-1; abundance: few; len: 17; CDR3nt: TGTGCCAGCAGTGAAAGGAGGATGACAGGGGGTACTCTAAGCTACACCTTC; CDR3aa: CASSERRMTGGTLSYTF
d_gene: .; j_gene: TRBJ1-6; v_gene: TRBV7-2; abundance: once; len: 13; CDR3nt: TGTGCCAGCAGCTTATGGGCAGATTCACCCCTCCACTTT; CDR3aa: CASSLWADSPLHF
d_gene: TRBD2; j_gene: TRBJ2-1; v_gene: TRBV9; abundance: .; len: 13; CDR3nt: TGTGCCAGCAGCGTAGCTCCGGGGGGGAGGTGGGTCTTC; CDR3aa: CASSVAPGGRWVF
d_gene: .; j_gene: TRBJ2-7; v_gene: TRBV13; abundance: .; len: 15; CDR3nt: TGTGCCAGCAGCTTAGGGGGTACTCGGGTCGGGGAGCAGTACTTC; CDR3aa: CASSLGGTRVGEQYF
d_gene: .; j_gene: TRBJ1-6; v_gene: TRBV5-6; abundance: .; len: 16; CDR3nt: TGTGCCAGCAGCCCCATGGCCGGGACACTTAATTCACCCCTCCACTTT; CDR3aa: CASSPMAGTLNSPLHF
d_gene: TRBD1; j_gene: TRBJ1-1; v_gene: TRBV7-2; abundance: once; len: 16; CDR3nt: TGTGCCAGCAGCTTAGCCTTTGGGGCAGGGGGCACTGAAGCTTTCTTT; CDR3aa: CASSLAFGAGGTEAFF
d_gene: TRBD1; j_gene: TRBJ1-6; v_gene: TRBV18; abundance: .; len: 18; CDR3nt: TGTGCCAGCTCACGAGGGAGGAACACCGGGACAGTAAATTCACCCCTCCACTTT; CDR3aa: CASSRGRNTGTVNSPLHF
d_gene: TRBD2; j_gene: TRBJ2-4; v_gene: TRBV5-1; abundance: .; len: 16; CDR3nt: TGCGCCAGCAGCTCGGGACTAGCGGGGGTCGAAAACATTCAGTACTTC; CDR3aa: CASSSGLAGVENIQYF
d_gene: TRBD1; j_gene: TRBJ1-3; v_gene: TRBV9; abundance: once; len: 15; CDR3nt: TGTGCCAGCAGCGGCACAGGGGGATCTGGAAACACCATATATTTT; CDR3aa: CASSGTGGSGNTIYF
d_gene: .; j_gene: TRBJ2-7; v_gene: TRBV6-5; abundance: .; len: 11; CDR3nt: TGTGCCAGCAGACACGTCTACGAGCAGTACTTC; CDR3aa: CASRHVYEQYF
d_gene: TRBD1; j_gene: TRBJ1-1; v_gene: TRBV6-5; abundance: .; len: 16; CDR3nt: TGTGCCAGCAGTTACGGAACAGGGGGCATAGCTACTGAAGCTTTCTTT; CDR3aa: CASSYGTGGIATEAFF
d_gene: TRBD2; j_gene: TRBJ2-5; v_gene: TRBV28; abundance: few; len: 14; CDR3nt: TGTGCCAGCATAGGCGGGAGTAGACAAGAGACCCAGTACTTC; CDR3aa: CASIGGSRQETQYF
d_gene: .; j_gene: TRBJ1-4; v_gene: TRBV19; abundance: few; len: 15; CDR3nt: TGTGCCAGTAGTAGTATTGGAGGGACTAATGAAAAACTGTTTTTT; CDR3aa: CASSSIGGTNEKLFF